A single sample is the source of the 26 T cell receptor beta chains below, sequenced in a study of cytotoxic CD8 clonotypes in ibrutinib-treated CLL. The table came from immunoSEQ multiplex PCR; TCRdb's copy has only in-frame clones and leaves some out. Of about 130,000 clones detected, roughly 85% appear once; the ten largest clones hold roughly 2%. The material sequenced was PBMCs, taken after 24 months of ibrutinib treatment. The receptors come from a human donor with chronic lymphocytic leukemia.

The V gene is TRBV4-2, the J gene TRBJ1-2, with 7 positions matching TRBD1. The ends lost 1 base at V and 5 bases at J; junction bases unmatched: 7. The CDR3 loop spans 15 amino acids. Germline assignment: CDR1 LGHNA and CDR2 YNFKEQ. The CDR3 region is CASSQGDRDYYGYTF. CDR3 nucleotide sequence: TGTGCCAGCAGCCAAGGCGACAGGGATTATTATGGCTACACCTTC.

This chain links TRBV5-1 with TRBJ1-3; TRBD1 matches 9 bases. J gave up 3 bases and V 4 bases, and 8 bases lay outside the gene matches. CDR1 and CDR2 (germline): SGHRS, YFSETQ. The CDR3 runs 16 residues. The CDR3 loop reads CASSPGQGRIGNTIYF. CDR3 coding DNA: TGCGCCAGCAGCCCAGGACAGGGGAGGATTGGAAACACCATATATTTT.

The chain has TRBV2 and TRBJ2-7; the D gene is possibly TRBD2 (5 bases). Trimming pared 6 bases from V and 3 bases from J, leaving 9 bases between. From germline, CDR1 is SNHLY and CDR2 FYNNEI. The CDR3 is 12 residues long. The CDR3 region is CASREEDYEQYF. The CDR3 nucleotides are TGTGCCAGCAGGGAGGAGGACTACGAGCAGTACTTC.

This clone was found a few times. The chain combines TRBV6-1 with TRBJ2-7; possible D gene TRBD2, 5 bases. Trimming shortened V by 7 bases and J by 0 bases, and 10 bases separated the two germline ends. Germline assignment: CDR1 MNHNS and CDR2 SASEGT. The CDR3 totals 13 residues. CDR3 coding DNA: TGTGCCAGCAAGAAAGGGAGCTCCTACGAGCAGTACTTC. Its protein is CASKKGSSYEQYF.

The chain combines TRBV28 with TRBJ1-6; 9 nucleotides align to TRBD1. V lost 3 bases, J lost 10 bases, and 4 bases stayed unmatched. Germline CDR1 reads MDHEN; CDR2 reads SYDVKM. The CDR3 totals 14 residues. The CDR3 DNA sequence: TGTGCCAGCAGTTTCGGACAGGGGAGATCACCCCTCCACTTT. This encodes CASSFGQGRSPLHF.

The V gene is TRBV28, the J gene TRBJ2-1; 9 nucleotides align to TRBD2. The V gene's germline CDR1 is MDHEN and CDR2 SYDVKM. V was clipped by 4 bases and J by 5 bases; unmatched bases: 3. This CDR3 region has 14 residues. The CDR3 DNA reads TGTGCCAGCAGTTGGGGCGGGAGGGACAATGAGCAGTTCTTC. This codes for CASSWGGRDNEQFF.

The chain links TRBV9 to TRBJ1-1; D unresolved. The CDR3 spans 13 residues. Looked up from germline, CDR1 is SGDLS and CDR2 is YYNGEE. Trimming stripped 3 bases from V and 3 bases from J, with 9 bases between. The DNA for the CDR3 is TGTGCCAGCAGCGCAACCCGGCACACTGAAGCTTTCTTT. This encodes CASSATRHTEAFF.

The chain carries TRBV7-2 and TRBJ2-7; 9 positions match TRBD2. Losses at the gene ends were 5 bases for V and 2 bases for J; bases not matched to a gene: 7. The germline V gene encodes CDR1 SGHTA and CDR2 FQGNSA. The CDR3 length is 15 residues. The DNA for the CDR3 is TGTGCCAGCAGCGATAGCGGGGGACCTGCCTACGAGCAGTACTTC. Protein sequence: CASSDSGGPAYEQYF.

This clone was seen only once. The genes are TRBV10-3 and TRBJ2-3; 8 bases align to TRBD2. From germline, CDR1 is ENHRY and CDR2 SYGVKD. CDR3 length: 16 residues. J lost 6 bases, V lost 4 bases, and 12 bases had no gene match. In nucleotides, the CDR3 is TGTGCCATCAGTGGCCTCGGTGCGGGAGGAGGTGATACGCAGTATTTT. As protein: CAISGLGAGGGDTQYF.

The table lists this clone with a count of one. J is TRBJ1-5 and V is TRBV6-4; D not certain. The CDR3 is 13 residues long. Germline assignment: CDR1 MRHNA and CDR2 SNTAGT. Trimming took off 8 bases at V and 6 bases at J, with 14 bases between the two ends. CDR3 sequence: CASGPAAGQPQHF. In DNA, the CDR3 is TGTGCCAGCGGCCCCGCGGCGGGTCAGCCCCAGCATTTT.

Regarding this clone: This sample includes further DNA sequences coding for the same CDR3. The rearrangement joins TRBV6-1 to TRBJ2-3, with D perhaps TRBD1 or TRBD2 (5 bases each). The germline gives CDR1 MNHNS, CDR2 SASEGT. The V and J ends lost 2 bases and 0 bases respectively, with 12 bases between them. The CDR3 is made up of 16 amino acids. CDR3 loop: CASSERGGLSTDTQYF. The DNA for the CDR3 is TGTGCCAGCAGTGAAAGGGGTGGACTTAGCACAGATACGCAGTATTTT.

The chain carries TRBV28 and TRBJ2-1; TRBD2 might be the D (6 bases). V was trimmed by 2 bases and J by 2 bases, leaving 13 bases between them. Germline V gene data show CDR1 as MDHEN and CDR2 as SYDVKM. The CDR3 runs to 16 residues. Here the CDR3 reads CASSLSLGGTYNEQFF. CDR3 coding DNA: TGTGCCAGCAGTTTAAGTCTCGGAGGGACCTACAATGAGCAGTTCTTC.

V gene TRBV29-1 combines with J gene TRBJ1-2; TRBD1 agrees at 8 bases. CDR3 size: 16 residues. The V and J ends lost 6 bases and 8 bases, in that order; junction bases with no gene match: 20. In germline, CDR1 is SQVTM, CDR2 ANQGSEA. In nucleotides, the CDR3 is TGCAGCGTCGGAACCCCCTTTGGGCAGGGGGCAAGGGGCTACACCTTC. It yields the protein CSVGTPFGQGARGYTF.

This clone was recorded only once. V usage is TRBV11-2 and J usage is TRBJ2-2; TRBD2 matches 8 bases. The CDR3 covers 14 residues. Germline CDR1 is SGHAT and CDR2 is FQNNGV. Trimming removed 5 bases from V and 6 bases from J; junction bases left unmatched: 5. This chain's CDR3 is CASSRLRGAGELFF. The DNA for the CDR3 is TGTGCCAGCAGCCGCCTGCGGGGGGCCGGGGAGCTGTTTTTT.

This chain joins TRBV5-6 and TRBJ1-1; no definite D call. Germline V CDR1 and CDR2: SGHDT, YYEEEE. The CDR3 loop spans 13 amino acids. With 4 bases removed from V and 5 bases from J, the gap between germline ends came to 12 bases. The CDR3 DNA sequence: TGTGCCAGCAGCCTCAGGAGAAGGACTGAAGCTTTCTTT. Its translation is CASSLRRRTEAFF.

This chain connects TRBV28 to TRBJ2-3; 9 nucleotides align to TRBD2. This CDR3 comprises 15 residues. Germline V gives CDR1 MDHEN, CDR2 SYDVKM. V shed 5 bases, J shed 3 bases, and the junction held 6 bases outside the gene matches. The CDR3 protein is CASSTALAGTDTQYF. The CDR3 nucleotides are TGTGCCAGCAGTACCGCCCTAGCGGGAACAGATACGCAGTATTTT.

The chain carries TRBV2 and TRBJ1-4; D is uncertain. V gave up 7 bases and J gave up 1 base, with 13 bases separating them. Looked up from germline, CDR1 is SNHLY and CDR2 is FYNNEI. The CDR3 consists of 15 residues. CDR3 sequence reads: CASKHTKITNEKLFF. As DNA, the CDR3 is TGTGCCAGCAAACATACTAAGATAACTAATGAAAAACTGTTTTTT.

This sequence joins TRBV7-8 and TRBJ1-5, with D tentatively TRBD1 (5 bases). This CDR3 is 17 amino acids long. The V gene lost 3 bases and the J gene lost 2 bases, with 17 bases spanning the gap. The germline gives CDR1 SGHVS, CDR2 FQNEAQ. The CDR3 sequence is CASSFDWGSSRNQPQHF. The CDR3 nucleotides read TGTGCCAGCAGCTTCGACTGGGGGTCCTCTCGCAATCAGCCCCAGCATTTT. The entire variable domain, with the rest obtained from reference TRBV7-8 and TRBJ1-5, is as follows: GAGVSQSPRYKVAKRGQDVALRCDPISGHVSLFWYQQALGQGPEFLTYFQNEAQLDKSGLPSDRFFAERPEGSVSTLKIQRTQQEDSAVYLCASSFDWGSSRNQPQHFGDGTRLSIL.

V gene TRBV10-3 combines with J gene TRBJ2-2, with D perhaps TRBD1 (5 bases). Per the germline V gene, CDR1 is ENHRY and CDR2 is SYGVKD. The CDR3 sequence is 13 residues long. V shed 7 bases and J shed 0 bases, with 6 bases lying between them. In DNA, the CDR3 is TGTGCCATCACAGGGCCGAACACCGGGGAGCTGTTTTTT. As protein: CAITGPNTGELFF.

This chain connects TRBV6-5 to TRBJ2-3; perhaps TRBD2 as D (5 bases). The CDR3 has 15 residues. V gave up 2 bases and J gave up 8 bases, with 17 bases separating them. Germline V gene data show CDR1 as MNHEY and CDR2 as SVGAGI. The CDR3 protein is CASSYGTRPMGTQYF. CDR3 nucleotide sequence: TGTGCCAGCAGTTACGGAACTAGACCCATGGGTACGCAGTATTTT.

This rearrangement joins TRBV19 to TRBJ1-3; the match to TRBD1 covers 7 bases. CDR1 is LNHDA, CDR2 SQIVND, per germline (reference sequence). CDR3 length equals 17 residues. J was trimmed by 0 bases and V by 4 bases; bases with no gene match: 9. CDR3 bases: TGTGCCAGTAGTACGAGGGACAGTAGGAGCTCTGGAAACACCATATATTTT. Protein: CASSTRDSRSSGNTIYF.

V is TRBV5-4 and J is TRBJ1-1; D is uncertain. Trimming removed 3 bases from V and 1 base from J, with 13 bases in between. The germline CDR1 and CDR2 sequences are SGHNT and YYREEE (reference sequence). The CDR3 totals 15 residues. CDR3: CASSSPDGENTEAFF. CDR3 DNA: TGTGCCAGCAGCTCGCCGGACGGCGAGAACACTGAAGCTTTCTTT.

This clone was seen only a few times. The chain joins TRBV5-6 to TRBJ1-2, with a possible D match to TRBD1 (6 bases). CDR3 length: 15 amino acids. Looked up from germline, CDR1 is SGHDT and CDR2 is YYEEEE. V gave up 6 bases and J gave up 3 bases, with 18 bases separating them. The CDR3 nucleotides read TGTGCCAGCAACCAACAAGTCAGGGGTGACTATGGCTACACCTTC. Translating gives CASNQQVRGDYGYTF.

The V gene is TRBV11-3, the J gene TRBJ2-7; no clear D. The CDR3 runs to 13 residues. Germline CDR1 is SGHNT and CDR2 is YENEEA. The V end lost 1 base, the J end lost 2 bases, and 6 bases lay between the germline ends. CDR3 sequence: CASSLGGTYEQYF. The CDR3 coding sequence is TGTGCCAGCAGCTTAGGGGGTACCTACGAGCAGTACTTC.

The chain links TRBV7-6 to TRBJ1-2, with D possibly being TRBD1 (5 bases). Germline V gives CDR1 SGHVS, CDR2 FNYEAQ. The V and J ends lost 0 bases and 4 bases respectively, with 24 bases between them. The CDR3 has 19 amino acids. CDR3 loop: CASSLAGGRQLPSVYGYTF. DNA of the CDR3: TGTGCCAGCAGCTTAGCCGGGGGGAGACAGCTGCCAAGTGTCTATGGCTACACCTTC. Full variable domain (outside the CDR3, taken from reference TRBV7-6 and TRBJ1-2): GAGVSQSPRYKVTKRGQDVALRCDPISGHVSLYWYRQALGQGPEFLTYFNYEAQQDKSGLPNDRFSAERPEGSISTLTIQRTEQRDSAMYRCASSLAGGRQLPSVYGYTFGSGTRLTVV.

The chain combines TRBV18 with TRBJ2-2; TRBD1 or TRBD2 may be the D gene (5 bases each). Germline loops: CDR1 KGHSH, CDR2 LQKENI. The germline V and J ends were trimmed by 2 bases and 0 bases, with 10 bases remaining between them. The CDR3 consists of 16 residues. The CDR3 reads CASSPYVGANTGELFF. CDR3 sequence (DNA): TGTGCCAGCTCACCATACGTGGGGGCGAACACCGGGGAGCTGTTTTTT.